Listed below are T cell receptor beta chains from one sample, sequenced in a study of vaccination and CD4 T cells after COVID-19. TCRdb analysed the PCR reads with MiXCR anew, one entry per CDR3 protein. The sample includes about 20,000 distinct CDR3 sequences, around 80% seen only once; the top ten take 15% to 20%. Antigens of these TCRs are unknown. Material: CD4+ T cells from blood, cultured in vitro, obtained after SARS-CoV-2 vaccination. The receptors come from a human donor who received a COVID-19 vaccine. Both conserved end residues are part of each CDR3. Each record gives: V gene, J gene, CDR3 protein.

V: TRBV7-6
J: TRBJ2-1
CDR3: CASSLGTLAGGLNEQFF

V: TRBV30
J: TRBJ1-1
CDR3: CAWSLRTGTEAFF

V: TRBV6-1
J: TRBJ2-7
CDR3: CASSLSRVYEQYF

V: TRBV6-1
J: TRBJ2-7
CDR3: CASYQRGASGGQGSYEQYF

V: TRBV2
J: TRBJ2-7
CDR3: CASSLGTDIRYEQYF

V: TRBV7-2
J: TRBJ1-2
CDR3: CASSLDVGTGYGYTF

V: TRBV20-1
J: TRBJ1-1
CDR3: CSARDGTANLNTEAFF

V: TRBV27
J: TRBJ2-7
CDR3: CASSQTGGDYEQYF

V: TRBV14
J: TRBJ2-5
CDR3: CASSQVGQGETQYF

V: TRBV6-1
J: TRBJ2-3
CDR3: CASSRDRGDTQYF

V: TRBV2
J: TRBJ2-3
CDR3: CASSSSGGAPDTQYF

V: TRBV12-3/TRBV12-4
J: TRBJ2-7
CDR3: CASSRTASSYEQYF

V: TRBV19
J: TRBJ1-2
CDR3: CASSRDRGPYGYTF

V: TRBV5-1
J: TRBJ1-5
CDR3: CASSSAPNLGNQPQHF

V: TRBV24-1
J: TRBJ2-5
CDR3: CATSDWTGRMETQYF

V: TRBV19
J: TRBJ1-2
CDR3: CASDSRGSQANYGYTF

V: TRBV20-1
J: TRBJ2-5
CDR3: CSAAAVPGETQYF

V: TRBV19
J: TRBJ1-2
CDR3: CASRRGPGAGYTF

V: TRBV6-5
J: TRBJ1-2
CDR3: CASSLGTSYGYTF

V: TRBV19
J: TRBJ1-5
CDR3: CASSMGTTSNQPQHF

V: TRBV7-6
J: TRBJ2-7
CDR3: CASSLAIQGYEQYF

V: TRBV6-7
J: TRBJ1-5
CDR3: CASSYSRRVAQPQHF

V: TRBV5-8
J: TRBJ1-6
CDR3: CASSSTGYNSPLHF

V: TRBV7-2
J: TRBJ2-7
CDR3: CASRTGTSGSYGLQSSYEQYF

V: TRBV27
J: TRBJ2-5
CDR3: CASSLSQEATQYF

V: TRBV27
J: TRBJ1-2
CDR3: CASSLVGRNSYGYTF

V: TRBV15
J: TRBJ2-2
CDR3: CATSPLTGLDTGELFF

V: TRBV7-2
J: TRBJ1-6
CDR3: CASSLAGTGAFNSPLHF

V: TRBV11-3
J: TRBJ1-1
CDR3: CASSRQGATNTEAFF

V: TRBV20-1
J: TRBJ1-1
CDR3: CSARGQKNTEAFF

V: TRBV24-1
J: TRBJ2-1
CDR3: CAVGRVSNEQFF

V: TRBV12-3/TRBV12-4
J: TRBJ1-5
CDR3: CASSFGRGYYSNQPQHF

V: TRBV10-1
J: TRBJ2-1
CDR3: CASSDGGPQFF

V: TRBV6-1
J: TRBJ2-4
CDR3: CASSESVIQYF

V: TRBV21-1
J: TRBJ1-5
CDR3: CRVRGRTNQPQHF

V: TRBV7-6
J: TRBJ2-3
CDR3: CASSLGQPYSTDTQYF

V: TRBV7-3
J: TRBJ1-2
CDR3: CASSLTVRGSGGYTF

V: TRBV15
J: TRBJ1-1
CDR3: CATSREVGLGAEAFF

V: TRBV9
J: TRBJ2-3
CDR3: CASSLWGRQDTDTQYF

V: TRBV2
J: TRBJ1-1
CDR3: CASSSDLTTEAFF

V: TRBV7-2
J: TRBJ1-6
CDR3: CASSLGRQGPYSPLHF

V: TRBV1
J: TRBJ1-2
CDR3: CTSSQENGQEAYGYTF

V: TRBV5-4
J: TRBJ2-5
CDR3: CASSLGQPETQYF

V: TRBV2
J: TRBJ2-3
CDR3: CASSARTSGGTDTQYF

V: TRBV30
J: TRBJ1-6
CDR3: CAWTRSSYNSPLHF

V: TRBV19
J: TRBJ2-3
CDR3: CASSSRSGGAVDTQYF

V: TRBV9
J: TRBJ1-2
CDR3: CASSERGQGANYGYTF

V: TRBV30
J: TRBJ2-2
CDR3: CAWRGPYTGELFF

V: TRBV27
J: TRBJ1-1
CDR3: CASSFPGSNTEAFF

V: TRBV7-8
J: TRBJ2-5
CDR3: CASSLVGGTDETQYF